A single sample gave rise to the 22 T cell receptor beta chains below, sequenced in a study of blood T cell repertoires in COVID-19. TCRdb's table, derived via immunoSEQ multiplex PCR, lists solely in-frame clones and lacks some. This sample has more than 45,000 clones, with roughly 80% found just once. Sequencing was carried out using peripheral blood. The receptor set was obtained from a woman aged 60-75 years with acute or convalescent COVID-19.

The rearrangement joins TRBV12-3 or TRBV12-4 to TRBJ2-3; D not certain. Trimming left V 5 bases short and J 2 bases short, with 8 bases between. This CDR3 comprises 13 residues. CDR3 sequence: CASSPSSTDTQYF. CDR3 in DNA: TGTGCCAGCAGTCCCTCTTCCACAGATACGCAGTATTTT.

The V gene is TRBV18, the J gene TRBJ1-1, with 10 bases lining up with TRBD1. Germline values: CDR1 KGHSH, CDR2 LQKENI. V lost 3 bases, J lost 7 bases, and 5 bases stayed unmatched. The CDR3 runs to 14 residues. DNA for the CDR3: TGTGCCAGCTCACCTGGACAGGGGGTCAGTGAAGCTTTCTTT. The encoded protein is CASSPGQGVSEAFF.

The gene calls are TRBV19 and TRBJ2-6; D ambiguous. Deletions cut 1 base from V and 4 bases from J, with 17 bases between. Germline V gene lookup returns CDR1 LNHDA and CDR2 SQIVND (reference sequence). CDR3 length: 18 residues. CDR3 DNA sequence: TGTGCCAGTAGTATAGGTTTTACGAGGATGAGAGGGGCCAACGTCCTGACTTTC. Translating it yields CASSIGFTRMRGANVLTF.

This rearrangement joins TRBV6-1 to TRBJ1-2; D is uncertain. Germline values: CDR1 MNHNS, CDR2 SASEGT. V lost 2 bases, J lost 3 bases, and 10 bases lay in between. The CDR3 length is 14 residues. CDR3 coding DNA: TGTGCCAGCAGTGAAAGGGAGACGGACTATGGCTACACCTTC. Residues: CASSERETDYGYTF.

In DNA form, the CDR3 reads TGTGCCACCAGTGACAGGGTCTATGGCTACACCTTC. It encodes CATSDRVYGYTF. The chain joins TRBV24-1 to TRBJ1-2; D perhaps matches TRBD1 (5 bases). Germline V CDR1 and CDR2: KGHDR, SFDVKD. V was clipped by 4 bases and J by 4 bases, with 6 bases between them. The CDR3 covers 12 residues.

There are a few counts of this clone. Compared with germline, one end of the junction differs, possibly owing to a read error. This chain uses TRBV29-1 with TRBJ1-1; D may be TRBD1 (6 bases). Germline V gene sequence: CDR1 SQVTM, CDR2 ANQGSEA. This CDR3 has 16 amino acids. The CDR3 DNA is TGCAGCGTAGAAGAGGGGATGGACAGACGACAAACTGAAGCTTTCTTT. Protein product: CSVEEGMDRRQTEAFF.

The chain has TRBV19 and TRBJ1-1; a weak D match, TRBD1 (6 bases). V lost 3 bases and J 10 bases, leaving 9 bases between the germline ends. Germline assignment: CDR1 LNHDA and CDR2 SQIVND (reference sequence). The CDR3 has 11 residues. CDR3 in amino acids: CASSMQGPAFF. The DNA for the CDR3 is TGTGCCAGTAGTATGCAGGGGCCAGCTTTCTTT.

The chain joins TRBV19 to TRBJ1-6; D is possibly TRBD1 (6 bases). Trimming took off 7 bases at V and 10 bases at J, with 17 bases between the two ends. The CDR3 runs 14 residues. CDR1 is LNHDA and CDR2 is SQIVND in the germline V gene (reference sequence). The CDR3 protein is CASNQGGSSSPLHF. In DNA, the CDR3 is TGTGCCAGTAACCAAGGGGGTTCATCCTCACCCCTCCACTTT.

V usage is TRBV3-1 (or the pseudogene TRBV3-2) and J usage is TRBJ1-4; 11 bases fit TRBD1. Per germline, CDR1 LGHDT and CDR2 YNNKEL (reference sequence). This CDR3 comprises 18 residues. V trimming: 4 bases; J trimming: 1 base; junction bases outside the gene matches: 8. The CDR3 is CASSLRTGGRRTNEKLFF. The CDR3 nucleotides are TGTGCCAGCAGCCTCCGGACAGGGGGCAGACGAACTAATGAAAAACTGTTTTTT.

This clone was counted between two and nine times. This chain links TRBV12-5 with TRBJ1-2; 8 bases line up with TRBD1. J was trimmed by 8 bases and V by 2 bases; bases with no gene match: 10. CDR1 is LGHNT, CDR2 FRNRAP, per germline. The CDR3 sequence is 15 residues long. DNA of the CDR3: TGTGCTAGTGGTTTGCTGAACCCACAGGGGGGAGGCTACACCTTC. Translating it yields CASGLLNPQGGGYTF.

The chain uses TRBV4-1 and TRBJ2-5, with 9 nucleotides matching TRBD1. Germline CDR1 MGHRA, CDR2 YSYEKL. J gave up 5 bases and V 2 bases, and 6 bases lay outside the gene matches. The CDR3 length is 15 residues. The DNA for the CDR3 is TGCGCCAGCAGCCAATCCGGGACAGGGTGGGAGACCCAGTACTTC. Its protein product is CASSQSGTGWETQYF.

The chain joins TRBV4-2 to TRBJ2-3; 9 bases align to TRBD2. This CDR3 region has 17 residues. The V gene end was trimmed by 0 bases and the J gene end by 5 bases; junction bases not matched to a gene: 9. Germline lookup yields CDR1 LGHNA and CDR2 YNFKEQ. The CDR3 coding sequence is TGTGCCAGCAGCCAAGATCGGGCGGGGGGGCCTATAGATACGCAGTATTTT. This gives the protein CASSQDRAGGPIDTQYF.

The chain combines TRBV2 with TRBJ2-7, with D possibly TRBD1 on 6 matching bases. The V gene's germline CDR1 is SNHLY and CDR2 FYNNEI. This CDR3 is built from 12 residues. V was shortened by 10 bases and J by 5 bases, with 15 bases between the two germline ends. The CDR3 here is CATRLGHDEQYF. In DNA form, the CDR3 reads TGTGCCACCAGATTGGGACACGACGAGCAGTACTTC.

The chain recombines TRBV27 with TRBJ1-2, with D possibly being TRBD1 (6 bases). Trimming pared 5 bases from V and 4 bases from J, leaving 11 bases between. The CDR3 length is 13 residues. From germline, CDR1 is MNHEY and CDR2 SMNVEV (reference sequence). The CDR3 bases are TGTGCCAGCAGTCCGGACAGATTCTATGGCTACACCTTC. It encodes CASSPDRFYGYTF.

Here the CDR3 DNA reads TGTGCCAGCAGCCACGGGGGGACAGATACGCAGTATTTT. Amino acid sequence: CASSHGGTDTQYF. The chain combines TRBV12-3 or TRBV12-4 with TRBJ2-3, with 7 bases that match TRBD2. The trim removed 6 bases at V and 3 bases at J, leaving 3 bases unmatched. This CDR3 comprises 13 residues.

This sequence joins TRBV2 and TRBJ2-3; 9 positions match TRBD2. Germline assignment: CDR1 SNHLY and CDR2 FYNNEI. The CDR3 contains 17 residues. J was trimmed by 9 bases and V by 5 bases; bases with no gene match: 18. The DNA of the CDR3 is TGTGCCAGCAGTAGCGGCTGGGCGGGGGGGCTAAGGAGGACGCAGTATTTT. It codes for CASSSGWAGGLRRTQYF. The whole variable domain, filled in from reference TRBV2 and TRBJ2-3, reads EPEVTQTPSHQVTQMGQEVILRCVPISNHLYFYWYRQILGQKVEFLVSFYNNEISEKSEIFDDQFSVERPDGSNFTLKIRSTKLEDSAMYFCASSSGWAGGLRRTQYFGPGTRLTVL.

This clone has just a few counts. The rearrangement links TRBV3-1 (or the pseudogene TRBV3-2) to TRBJ2-5; D is possibly TRBD2 (6 bases). This CDR3 comprises 13 residues. The V end was cut by 7 bases, the J end by 2 bases, with 11 bases between. Germline loops: CDR1 LGHDT, CDR2 YNNKEL (reference sequence). The chain's CDR3 is CASIGGIQETQYF. As DNA, the CDR3 is TGTGCCAGCATCGGGGGTATACAAGAGACCCAGTACTTC.

The J gene is TRBJ1-2, the V gene TRBV5-8, with D unresolved. Trimming took off 4 bases at V and 8 bases at J, with 18 bases between the two ends. In germline, CDR1 is SGHTS, CDR2 YDEGEE. CDR3 length: 14 amino acids. The CDR3 here is CASSRQWEPEGYTF. Here the CDR3 DNA reads TGTGCCAGCAGCCGACAATGGGAGCCTGAGGGCTACACCTTC.

The chain uses TRBV2 and TRBJ2-3; 8 bases match TRBD2. CDR1 is SNHLY and CDR2 is FYNNEI in the germline V gene. The CDR3 covers 16 residues. Germline trimming cut 6 bases from V and 4 bases from J; bases unmatched to any gene: 12. CDR3 in DNA: TGTGCCAGCAGAACCCCTTGGCGGGGGGCGGCAGATACGCAGTATTTT. It yields the protein CASRTPWRGAADTQYF.

V is TRBV20-1 and J is TRBJ1-1; tentative D call: TRBD1 (5 bases). The CDR3 is 14 residues long. Trimming removed 3 bases from V and 3 bases from J, with 14 bases in between. Germline lookup yields CDR1 DFQATT and CDR2 SNEGSKA (reference sequence). CDR3 nucleotide sequence: TGCAGTGCTAGTAGTGGGAGGGGCGACACTGAAGCTTTCTTT. Its translation: CSASSGRGDTEAFF.

The J gene is TRBJ2-6, the V gene TRBV7-8, with 7 nucleotides matching TRBD1. The CDR3 runs 15 residues. Germline V lookup: CDR1 SGHVS, CDR2 FQNEAQ. The V gene end was trimmed by 6 bases and the J gene end by 2 bases; junction bases not matched to a gene: 4. The CDR3 loop is CASRKQGTGANVLTF. The CDR3 DNA reads as TGTGCCAGCAGGAAACAGGGGACTGGGGCCAACGTCCTGACTTTC.

The rearrangement links TRBV9 to TRBJ1-1; possibly TRBD1 for D (5 bases). Deletions cut 5 bases from V and 0 bases from J, with 17 bases between. The germline CDR1 and CDR2 sequences are SGDLS and YYNGEE. The CDR3 is made up of 16 amino acids. CDR3 in DNA: TGTGCCAGCAGGGCCGCGGAGGGGACTATGAACACTGAAGCTTTCTTT. Translated: CASRAAEGTMNTEAFF.